The 6 T cell receptor beta chains in this list originate from one sample, sequenced in a study of T cell responses to AZD1222 COVID-19 vaccine. The assay was immunoSEQ multiplex PCR, and TCRdb's table has in-frame clones only and misses some. This repertoire shows about 42,000 clones, roughly 88% found once; its top ten account for 25%. This specimen was peripheral blood, taken 28 days after the second AZD1222 dose. These receptors all come from an adult who received the AZD1222 COVID-19 vaccine.

This clone was counted only a few times. The chain joins TRBV25-1 to TRBJ1-1, with 8 bases fitting TRBD1. Germline V CDR1 and CDR2: MGHDK, SYGVNS. J lost 1 base, V lost 1 base, and 5 bases had no gene match. The CDR3 is made up of 16 amino acids. Here the CDR3 DNA reads TGTGCCAGCAGTGAATCCTCCGGGACAGGGAACACTGAAGCTTTCTTT. Its translation: CASSESSGTGNTEAFF.

The rearrangement uses TRBV3-1 (or the pseudogene TRBV3-2) and TRBJ2-7, with D perhaps being TRBD1 or TRBD2 (5 bases each). The germline CDR1 and CDR2 sequences are LGHDT and YNNKEL (reference sequence). V was cut by 6 bases and J by 3 bases, with 18 bases left in between. The CDR3 has 15 residues. The DNA of the CDR3 is TGTGCCAGCAGTCTTGGCCTCGAGGGGCACTACGAGCAGTACTTC. It translates to CASSLGLEGHYEQYF.

The chain links TRBV12-3 or TRBV12-4 to TRBJ2-7; D may correspond to TRBD1 or TRBD2 (5 bases each). V was trimmed by 5 bases and J by 4 bases, leaving 12 bases between them. This CDR3 has 13 residues. CDR3 region: CASSTGRHYEQYF. The CDR3 nucleotides are TGTGCCAGCAGTACGGGACGCCATTACGAGCAGTACTTC.

This chain joins TRBV7-3 and TRBJ2-7, with D maybe TRBD1 (6 bases). V was shortened by 5 bases and J by 3 bases, with 11 bases between the two germline ends. The CDR3 length is 13 residues. CDR1 is SGHTA, CDR2 FQGTGA, per germline. CDR3 in amino acids: CASSLQGGYEQYF. The DNA of the CDR3 is TGTGCCAGCAGCCTACAGGGTGGCTACGAGCAGTACTTC.

The chain employs TRBV13 and TRBJ2-7; 14 nucleotides line up with TRBD2. Germline CDR1 and CDR2: PRHDT and FYEKMQ (reference sequence). V lost 4 bases and J lost 5; bases outside the gene matches: 4. CDR3 size: 15 residues. The CDR3 DNA follows: TGTGCCAGCAGCTCCGGGACTAGCGGGGGTCACGAGCAGTACTTC. It yields the protein CASSSGTSGGHEQYF.

The chain combines TRBV9 with TRBJ2-7, with TRBD1 matching 10 bases. The V and J ends lost 6 bases and 5 bases, in that order; junction bases with no gene match: 5. The CDR3 consists of 13 residues. Per the germline V gene, CDR1 is SGDLS and CDR2 is YYNGEE. The CDR3 is CASTRTGGHEQYF. The CDR3 DNA reads TGTGCCAGCACCAGGACAGGGGGGCACGAGCAGTACTTC.